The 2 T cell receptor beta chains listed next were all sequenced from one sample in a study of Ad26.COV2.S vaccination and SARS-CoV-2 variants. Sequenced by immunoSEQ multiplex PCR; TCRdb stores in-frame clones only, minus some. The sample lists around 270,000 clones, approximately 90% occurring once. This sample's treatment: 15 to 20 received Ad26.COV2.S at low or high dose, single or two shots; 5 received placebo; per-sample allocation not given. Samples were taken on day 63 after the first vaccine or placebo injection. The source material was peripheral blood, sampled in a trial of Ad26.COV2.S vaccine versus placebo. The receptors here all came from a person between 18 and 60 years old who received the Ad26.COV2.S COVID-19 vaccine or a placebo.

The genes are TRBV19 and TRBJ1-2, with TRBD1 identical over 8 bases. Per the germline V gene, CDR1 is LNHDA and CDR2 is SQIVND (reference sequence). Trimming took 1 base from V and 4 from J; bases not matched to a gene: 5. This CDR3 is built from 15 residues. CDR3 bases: TGTGCCAGTAGTATAGGACAGGGGACCACCTATGGCTACACCTTC. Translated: CASSIGQGTTYGYTF. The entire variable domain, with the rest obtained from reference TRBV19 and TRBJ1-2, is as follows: DGGITQSPKYLFRKEGQNVTLSCEQNLNHDAMYWYRQDPGQGLRLIYYSQIVNDFQKGDIAEGYSVSREKKESFPLTVTSAQKNPTAFYLCASSIGQGTTYGYTFGSGTRLTVV.

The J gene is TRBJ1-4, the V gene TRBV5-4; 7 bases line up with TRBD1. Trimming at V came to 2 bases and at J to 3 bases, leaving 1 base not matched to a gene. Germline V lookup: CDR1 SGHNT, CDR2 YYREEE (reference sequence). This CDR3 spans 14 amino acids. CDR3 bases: TGTGCCAGCAGCTTAGGGGGCCCTAATGAAAAACTGTTTTTT. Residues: CASSLGGPNEKLFF.